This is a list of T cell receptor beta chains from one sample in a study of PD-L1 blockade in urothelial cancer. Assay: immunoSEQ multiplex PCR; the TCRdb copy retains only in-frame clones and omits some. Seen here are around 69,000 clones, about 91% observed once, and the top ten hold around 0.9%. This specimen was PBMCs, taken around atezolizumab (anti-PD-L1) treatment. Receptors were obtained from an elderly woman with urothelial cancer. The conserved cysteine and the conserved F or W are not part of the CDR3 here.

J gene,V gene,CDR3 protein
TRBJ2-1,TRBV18,ASSPRQGYNEQF
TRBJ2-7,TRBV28,ASSFTGGPYEQY
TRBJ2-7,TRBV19,ASSSLGLADAYEQY
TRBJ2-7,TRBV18,ASSPSRSGIYEQY
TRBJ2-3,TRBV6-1,ASSEGIGGGVNTQY
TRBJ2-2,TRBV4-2,ASSQALTVNTGELF
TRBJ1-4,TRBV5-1,ASSLRTGVEKLF
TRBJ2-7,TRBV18,ASSLGLAGGPQLSYEQY
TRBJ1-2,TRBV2,ASSEILGQGGYT
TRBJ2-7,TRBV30,AWSVSLAGASEQY
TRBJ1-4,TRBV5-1,ASSVRGDRKLF
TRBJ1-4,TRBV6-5,ASGLVTNEKLF
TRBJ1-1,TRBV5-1,ASSLTELNTEAF
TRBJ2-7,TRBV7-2,ASSSAGLRLREQY
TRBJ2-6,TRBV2,ASSRGRGTGNAGANVLT
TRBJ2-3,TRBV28,ASISHTDTQY
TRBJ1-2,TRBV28,ASSARDRDYGYT
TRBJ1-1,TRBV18,AQGWNTEAF
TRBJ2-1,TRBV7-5,VRSHSWQPPNEQF
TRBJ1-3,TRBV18,ASSPPSQGGNTIY
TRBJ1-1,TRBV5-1,ASSFKSQGVDTEAF
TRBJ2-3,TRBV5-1,ASSVGSLSSTDTQY
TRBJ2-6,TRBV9,ASSVLTSSGANVLT
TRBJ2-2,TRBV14,ASSQDHSGTSGRHTGELF
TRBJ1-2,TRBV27,ASSSDRDGGYT
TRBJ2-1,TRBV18,ASSRDFGDEQF
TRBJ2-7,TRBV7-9,ASGLRDLTYEQY
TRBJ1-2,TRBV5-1,ASSPGTGNDGYT
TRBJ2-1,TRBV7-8,ASSFTSGQQF
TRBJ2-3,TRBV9,ASSVTSGIPRGADTQY
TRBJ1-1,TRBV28,ASSFAGNTEAF
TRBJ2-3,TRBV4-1,ASSQHPTGGTDTQY
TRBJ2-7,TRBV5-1,ASSMSGIAEQY
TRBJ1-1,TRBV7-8,ASSFLSNTEAF
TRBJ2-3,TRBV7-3,ASSLDSAGGVTDTQY
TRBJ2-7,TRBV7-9,ASSFRDRGQHEQY
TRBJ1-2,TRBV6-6,ASSYGQGVEWGYT
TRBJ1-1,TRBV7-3,ASSSQTGTEAF
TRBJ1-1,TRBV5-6,ASSLAGVTATEAF
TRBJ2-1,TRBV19,ASSIRASGDSYNEQF